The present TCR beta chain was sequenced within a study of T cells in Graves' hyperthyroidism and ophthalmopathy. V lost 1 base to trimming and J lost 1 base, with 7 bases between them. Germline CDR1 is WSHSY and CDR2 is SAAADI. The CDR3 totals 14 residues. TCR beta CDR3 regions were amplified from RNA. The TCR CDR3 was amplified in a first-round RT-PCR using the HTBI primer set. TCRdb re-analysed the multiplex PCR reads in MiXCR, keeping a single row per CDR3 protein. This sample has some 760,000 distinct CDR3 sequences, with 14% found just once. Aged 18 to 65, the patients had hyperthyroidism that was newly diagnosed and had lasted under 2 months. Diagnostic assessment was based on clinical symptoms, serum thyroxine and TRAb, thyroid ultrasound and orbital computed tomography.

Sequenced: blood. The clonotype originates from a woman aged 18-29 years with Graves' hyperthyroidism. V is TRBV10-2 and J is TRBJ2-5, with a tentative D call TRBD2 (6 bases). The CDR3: CASSEFSGQETQYF. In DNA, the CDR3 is TGCGCCAGCAGTGAGTTTAGCGGCCAAGAGACCCAGTACTTC.